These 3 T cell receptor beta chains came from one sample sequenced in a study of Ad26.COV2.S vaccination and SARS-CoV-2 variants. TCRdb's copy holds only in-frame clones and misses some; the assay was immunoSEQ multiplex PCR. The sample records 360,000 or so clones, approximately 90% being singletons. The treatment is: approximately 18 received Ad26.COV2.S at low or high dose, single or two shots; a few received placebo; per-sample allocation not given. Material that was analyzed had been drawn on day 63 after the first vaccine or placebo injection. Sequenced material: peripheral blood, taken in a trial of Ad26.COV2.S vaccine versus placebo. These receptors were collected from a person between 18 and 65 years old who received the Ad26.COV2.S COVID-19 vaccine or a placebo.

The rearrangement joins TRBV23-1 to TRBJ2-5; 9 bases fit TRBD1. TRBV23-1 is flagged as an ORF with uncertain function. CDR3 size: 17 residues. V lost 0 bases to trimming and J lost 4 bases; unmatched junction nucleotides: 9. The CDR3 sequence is CASSQSRTGVTRETQYF. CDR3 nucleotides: TGCGCCAGCAGTCAATCGCGGACAGGGGTTACCCGAGAGACCCAGTACTTC.

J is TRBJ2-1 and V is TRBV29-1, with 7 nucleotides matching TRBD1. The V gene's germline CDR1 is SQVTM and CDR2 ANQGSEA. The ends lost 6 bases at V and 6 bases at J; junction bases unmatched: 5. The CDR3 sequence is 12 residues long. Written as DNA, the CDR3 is TGCAGCGTACTAGACAGGGTCAATGAGCAGTTCTTC. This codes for CSVLDRVNEQFF.

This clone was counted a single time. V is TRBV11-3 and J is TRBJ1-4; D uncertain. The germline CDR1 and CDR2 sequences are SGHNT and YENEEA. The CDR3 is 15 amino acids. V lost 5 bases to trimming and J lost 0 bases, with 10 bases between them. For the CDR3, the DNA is TGTGCCAGCAGCCCAGAGGGTGCAACTAATGAAAAACTGTTTTTT. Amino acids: CASSPEGATNEKLFF.